The 22 T cell receptor beta chains listed next were all sequenced from one sample in a study of post-analysis software for immune sequencing data. Whole-study findings and limits: Patients used a few TRBV segments, including TRBV5-6, TRBV5-1 and TRBV20-1, more often than controls.

Antigens for these TCRs are unknown. Unique-molecular-identifier-tagged TCR beta cDNA libraries were used. TCRdb called the PCR reads again in MiXCR, with one record for every CDR3 protein. The sample contains 750,000 to 950,000 distinct CDR3 sequences, approximately 53% of which appear only once. Specimen: blood. These receptors were obtained from a girl aged 10-17 years with multiple sclerosis.

This clonotype was observed a few times. This chain connects TRBV20-1 to TRBJ2-5, with D tentatively TRBD1 (6 bases). The V and J ends lost 2 bases and 3 bases respectively, with 7 bases between them. The CDR3 sequence is 12 residues long. Germline CDR1 and CDR2: DFQATT and SNEGSKA (reference sequence). The CDR3 reads CSARRTEETQYF. The CDR3 nucleotides read TGCAGTGCTAGACGGACAGAAGAGACCCAGTACTTC.

V and J are TRBV20-1 and TRBJ2-1; either TRBD1 or TRBD2 may supply D (6 bases each). This CDR3 has 14 residues. Deletions cut 6 bases from V and 4 bases from J, with 16 bases between. Germline CDR1 DFQATT, CDR2 SNEGSKA (reference sequence). The CDR3 nucleotides are TGCAGTGCGAGACTGGGGGGCAGGTACAATGAGCAGTTCTTC. It is translated as CSARLGGRYNEQFF.

The chain uses TRBV2 and TRBJ1-2; a possible D gene is TRBD1 (6 bases). V was trimmed by 6 bases and J by 10 bases, leaving 15 bases between them. This CDR3 is 12 amino acids long. Germline CDR1 and CDR2: SNHLY and FYNNEI. The CDR3 loop reads CASSTRDTFYTF. CDR3 DNA sequence: TGTGCCAGCAGCACCAGGGACACCTTCTACACCTTC.

V usage is TRBV29-1 and J usage is TRBJ2-7; D remains ambiguous. The V end was cut by 7 bases, the J end by 2 bases, with 12 bases between. The CDR3 has 12 amino acids. Per germline, CDR1 SQVTM and CDR2 ANQGSEA. CDR3 sequence reads: CSALGRTYEQYF. The CDR3 DNA is TGCAGCGCGTTAGGACGGACCTACGAGCAGTACTTC.

J is TRBJ2-7 and V is TRBV5-1; 8 nucleotides align to TRBD2. Germline CDR1 is SGHRS and CDR2 is YFSETQ. V lost 4 bases and J lost 7; bases outside the gene matches: 10. The CDR3 sequence is 14 residues long. The CDR3 DNA is TGCGCCAGCAGCCTGAGCGGGAGTGTGGAAGAGCAGTACTTC. It specifies CASSLSGSVEEQYF.

The rearrangement links TRBV10-3 to TRBJ2-2, with 10 positions matching TRBD2. The CDR3 has 19 amino acids. Per the germline V gene, CDR1 is ENHRY and CDR2 is SYGVKD. Losses at the gene ends were 5 bases for V and 6 bases for J; bases not matched to a gene: 18. The chain's CDR3 is CAISKRSTASGSDSGELFF. CDR3 bases: TGTGCCATCAGTAAGAGAAGTACCGCTAGCGGGAGTGACTCCGGGGAGCTGTTTTTT.

The genes are TRBV18 and TRBJ2-1, with TRBD1 identical over 8 bases. Germline CDR1 and CDR2: KGHSH and LQKENI. The junction had 15 bases not matched to a gene; V was cut back by 5 bases and J by 6 bases. The CDR3 has 17 residues. CDR3 region: CASSTNRGDVIGNEQFF. The CDR3 DNA follows: TGTGCCAGCTCAACCAACAGGGGGGATGTGATAGGCAATGAGCAGTTCTTC.

This clonotype occurred a few times. The chain has TRBV9 and TRBJ2-4, with 12 bases identical to TRBD2. The CDR3 covers 19 residues. CDR1 and CDR2 (germline): SGDLS, YYNGEE. Trimming cost V 0 bases and J 13 bases; bases outside gene matches: 20. Here the CDR3 DNA reads TGTGCCAGCAGCGTAGGATCAGGACTAGCGGGGATGGGGAACAATGAGCAGTACTTC. Translating it yields CASSVGSGLAGMGNNEQYF. Looking up the rest from reference TRBV9 and TRBJ2-4 gives the full variable domain: DSGVTQTPKHLITATGQRVTLRCSPRSGDLSVYWYQQSLDQGLQFLIQYYNGEERAKGNILERFSAQQFPDLHSELNLSSLELGDSALYFCASSVGSGLAGMGNNEQYFGAGTRLSVL.

V and J are TRBV20-1 and TRBJ2-1, with 11 bases lining up with TRBD2. The CDR3 has 15 residues. The germline V gene encodes CDR1 DFQATT and CDR2 SNEGSKA (reference sequence). Trimming cost V 3 bases and J 9 bases; bases outside gene matches: 10. CDR3 amino acids: CSARTWTSGPPEQFF. Written as DNA, the CDR3 is TGCAGTGCTAGGACCTGGACTAGCGGGCCGCCTGAGCAGTTCTTC.

The chain is built from TRBV7-8 and TRBJ2-4, with D perhaps matching TRBD1 (5 bases). CDR1 and CDR2 from the germline V gene are SGHVS and FQNEAQ. The CDR3 extends over 12 amino acids. V lost 1 base and J lost 13, with 11 bases in between. CDR3 residues: CASSLEGMEQYF. CDR3 nucleotides: TGTGCCAGCAGCTTAGAGGGGATGGAGCAGTACTTC.

This clonotype was found a few times. The chain couples TRBV5-1 to TRBJ2-7, with TRBD1 matching over 11 bases. V shed 1 base, J shed 6 bases, and the junction held 6 bases outside the gene matches. The CDR3 is 15 residues long. Germline V gene sequence: CDR1 SGHRS, CDR2 YFSETQ. The CDR3 bases are TGCGCCAGCAGCTTGCAGGACAGGGGGCTGGGCGAGCAGTACTTC. It yields the protein CASSLQDRGLGEQYF. The whole variable domain, filled in from reference TRBV5-1 and TRBJ2-7, reads KAGVTQTPRYLIKTRGQQVTLSCSPISGHRSVSWYQQTPGQGLQFLFEYFSETQRNKGNFPGRFSGRQFSNSRSEMNVSTLELGDSALYLCASSLQDRGLGEQYFGPGTRLTVT.

This sequence joins TRBV5-5 and TRBJ2-5; D unclear. The CDR3 length is 13 residues. The germline V gene encodes CDR1 SGHKS and CDR2 YYEKEE (reference sequence). V lost 5 bases to trimming and J lost 0 bases, with 8 bases between them. CDR3 sequence: CASSWLYQETQYF. The DNA for the CDR3 is TGTGCCAGCAGTTGGCTGTACCAAGAGACCCAGTACTTC. The variable domain in full, completed from reference TRBV5-5 and TRBJ2-5, reads DAGVTQSPTHLIKTRGQQVTLRCSPISGHKSVSWYQQVLGQGPQFIFQYYEKEERGRGNFPDRFSARQFPNYSSELNVNALLLGDSALYLCASSWLYQETQYFGPGTRLLVL.

This chain connects TRBV6-5 to TRBJ1-1; 9 nucleotides agree with TRBD1. V shed 4 bases, J shed 1 base, and the junction held 7 bases outside the gene matches. Germline assignment: CDR1 MNHEY and CDR2 SVGAGI. The CDR3 contains 16 residues. The CDR3 protein is CASSFSTGGRNTEAFF. In nucleotides, the CDR3 is TGTGCCAGCAGTTTTTCGACAGGGGGGAGGAACACTGAAGCTTTCTTT.

The V and J genes are TRBV29-1 and TRBJ1-2; D uncertain. The germline CDR1 and CDR2 sequences are SQVTM and ANQGSEA. V dropped 3 bases and J dropped 5 bases, with 13 bases sitting between them. The CDR3 has 13 residues. Here the CDR3 reads CSVDTPLGYGYTF. The CDR3 nucleotides are TGCAGCGTTGATACACCCTTGGGGTATGGCTACACCTTC.

With regard to this clonotype: At one end, the junction sequence differs from germline, possibly due to a read error. The chain uses TRBV27 and TRBJ2-1, with D tentatively TRBD1 (5 bases). The CDR3 length is 17 residues. Germline V CDR1 and CDR2: MNHEY, SMNVEV (reference sequence). DNA of the CDR3: TGTGCCAGCAGTTTATTCGCGACAGAAATCTCCTACAGTGAGCAGTTCTTC. Protein: CASSLFATEISYSEQFF.

In its sample, this clonotype was seen once. The rearrangement uses TRBV6-6 and TRBJ1-1, with D tentatively TRBD1 (5 bases). The CDR3 contains 15 residues. Per germline, CDR1 MNHNY and CDR2 SVGAGI (reference sequence). V was cut by 2 bases and J by 0 bases, with 10 bases left in between. CDR3 sequence: CASSYGGNMNTEAFF. The CDR3 nucleotides read TGTGCCAGCAGTTACGGGGGGAATATGAACACTGAAGCTTTCTTT.

The chain links TRBV6-5 to TRBJ2-7; either TRBD1 or TRBD2 may fit D (6 bases each). This CDR3 has 16 residues. Deletions cut 4 bases from V and 2 bases from J, with 18 bases between. Germline CDR1 MNHEY, CDR2 SVGAGI. The CDR3 DNA sequence: TGTGCCAGCAGTTCCCGGGGGCCCCAATCGCCCTACGAGCAGTACTTC. Translation: CASSSRGPQSPYEQYF.

This clonotype was seen a few times. The chain couples TRBV20-1 to TRBJ1-1; 8 nucleotides line up with TRBD1. Germline assignment: CDR1 DFQATT and CDR2 SNEGSKA (reference sequence). The CDR3 contains 19 residues. The ends lost 0 bases at V and 11 bases at J; junction bases unmatched: 26. CDR3 sequence (DNA): TGCAGTGCTAGAGATGGCAGGGGGCGAATGGAATCATCTCCCGCCCTTGCTTTCTTT. Translated, it gives CSARDGRGRMESSPALAFF.

V usage is TRBV6-6 and J usage is TRBJ2-1, with D possibly being TRBD2 (6 bases). The V end was cut by 2 bases, the J end by 6 bases, with 14 bases between. CDR1 is MNHNY, CDR2 SVGAGI, per germline (reference sequence). The CDR3 loop spans 15 amino acids. For the CDR3, the DNA is TGTGCCAGCAGTTACGGAGGGACCGGAGGCAATGAGCAGTTCTTC. This translates into CASSYGGTGGNEQFF.

This clonotype was detected only a few times. This chain uses TRBV12-3 or TRBV12-4 with TRBJ1-1; D remains unclear. The CDR3 runs 13 residues. Trimming stripped 5 bases from V and 4 bases from J, with 11 bases between. The CDR3 sequence: CASSPRTGTEAFF. The CDR3 DNA follows: TGTGCCAGCAGTCCCCGGACGGGCACTGAAGCTTTCTTT.

The chain is built from TRBV25-1 and TRBJ1-5; D might be TRBD1 (5 bases). Trimming pared 7 bases from V and 6 bases from J, leaving 13 bases between. From germline, CDR1 is MGHDK and CDR2 SYGVNS. The CDR3 runs to 13 residues. The CDR3 sequence is CASNYGAGQPQHF. In nucleotides, the CDR3 is TGTGCCAGCAATTATGGGGCAGGTCAGCCCCAGCATTTT.

The chain joins TRBV20-1 to TRBJ2-1; 8 nucleotides match TRBD2. The CDR3 sequence is 17 residues long. Looked up from germline, CDR1 is DFQATT and CDR2 is SNEGSKA (reference sequence). V trimming: 1 base; J trimming: 0 bases; junction bases outside the gene matches: 8. The CDR3 region has the DNA TGCAGTGCTAGAGGTCGGGCTAGCGGGCGCTCCTACAATGAGCAGTTCTTC. Translation: CSARGRASGRSYNEQFF.